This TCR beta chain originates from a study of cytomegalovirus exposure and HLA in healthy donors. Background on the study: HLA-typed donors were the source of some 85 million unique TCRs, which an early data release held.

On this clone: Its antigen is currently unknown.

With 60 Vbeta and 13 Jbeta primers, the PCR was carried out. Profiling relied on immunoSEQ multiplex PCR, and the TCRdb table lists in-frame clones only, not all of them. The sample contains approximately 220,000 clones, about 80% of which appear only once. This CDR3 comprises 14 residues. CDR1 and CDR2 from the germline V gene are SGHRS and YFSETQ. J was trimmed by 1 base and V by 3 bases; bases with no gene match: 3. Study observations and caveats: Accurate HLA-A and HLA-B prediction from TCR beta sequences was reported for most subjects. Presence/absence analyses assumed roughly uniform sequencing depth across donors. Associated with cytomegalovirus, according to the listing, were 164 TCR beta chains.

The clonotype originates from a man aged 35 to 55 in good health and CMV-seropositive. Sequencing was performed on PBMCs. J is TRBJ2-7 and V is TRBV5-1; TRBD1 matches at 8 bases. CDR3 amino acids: CASSSDRGSYEQYV. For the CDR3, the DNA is TGCGCCAGCAGCTCCGACAGGGGTTCCTACGAGCAGTACGTC.